Listed below are T cell receptor beta chains from one sample, sequenced in a study of post-analysis software for immune sequencing data. MiXCR, applied by TCRdb to the PCR reads, yields one record per CDR3 protein. This sample carries hundreds of thousands of distinct CDR3 sequences, roughly three fifths of them seen once, and the ten largest clones take around 10%. Sequenced: blood. The receptors were sampled from a girl aged 2-10 years with multiple sclerosis. CDR3s include the opening cysteine and the closing phenylalanine or tryptophan. The D gene is left open where the match is weak. Where a row states a size, it is once, few, many or the class of an expanded clone; other rows omit it.

j_call | v_call | d_call | clone_size | cdr3_nt | cdr3_aa
TRBJ2-7 | TRBV5-1 | . | . | TGCGCCAGCAGCCATCCTGACAGGTTCGGGTACGAGCAGTACTTC | CASSHPDRFGYEQYF
TRBJ2-3 | TRBV5-6 | . | . | TGTGCCAGCGGCTCGGGCTCCCTTCGTCCGTATTTT | CASGSGSLRPYF
TRBJ2-5 | TRBV4-1 | . | . | TGCGCCAGCAGCTATAACCGACAGCCCCAAGAGACCCAGTACTTC | CASSYNRQPQETQYF
TRBJ2-5 | TRBV6-5 | . | . | TGTGCCAGCAGTTACTCGATGGGCCTCTCCTACAATGAGCAGTACTTC | CASSYSMGLSYNEQYF
TRBJ2-5 | TRBV5-5 | . | . | TGTGCCAGCAGCCTGGGACCTGCGGAGGAGACCCAGTACTTC | CASSLGPAEETQYF
TRBJ2-1 | TRBV10-1 | . | . | TGCGCCAGCAGTCGGATGCATGAGCAGTTCTTC | CASSRMHEQFF
TRBJ2-3 | TRBV7-2 | TRBD2 | few | TGTGCCAGCAGCTCGTTACTAGCGGGGGGAGATACGCAGTATTTT | CASSSLLAGGDTQYF
TRBJ2-1 | TRBV29-1 | . | . | TGCGGCGGCCGCCAGGGAGGCGATGAGCAGTTCTTC | CGGRQGGDEQFF
TRBJ1-1 | TRBV20-1 | . | . | TGCAGTGCTAGACCGAAACAGAGATTGAACACTGAAGCTTTCTTT | CSARPKQRLNTEAFF
TRBJ1-2 | TRBV7-6 | . | few | TGTGCCAGCAGCGCCGGGACAATTAACTATGGCTACACCTTC | CASSAGTINYGYTF
TRBJ1-2 | TRBV7-2 | TRBD1 | . | TGTGCCAGCAGCCACGGACAGGGGAAGGGCTATGGCTACACCTTC | CASSHGQGKGYGYTF
TRBJ2-3 | TRBV4-1 | TRBD1 | few | TGCGCCAGCAGCCAAGATAGGGGGACAGTCACAGATACGCAGTATTTT | CASSQDRGTVTDTQYF
TRBJ1-6 | TRBV7-9 | . | . | TGTGCCAGCAGCTTTGATTCACCCCTCCACTTT | CASSFDSPLHF
TRBJ2-1 | TRBV5-1 | TRBD1 | . | TGCGCCAGCTCATCCAACGCAGGGGGCTCCTACAATGAGCAGTTCTTC | CASSSNAGGSYNEQFF
TRBJ2-7 | TRBV3-1 | TRBD2 | . | TGTGCCAGCAGCCTAGCCGGGACTAGAGAACGTGAGCAGTACTTC | CASSLAGTREREQYF
TRBJ1-6 | TRBV7-2 | TRBD1 | few | TGTGCCAGCAGCCTCACTTCCGGGACAGTGGATTCACCCCTCCACTTT | CASSLTSGTVDSPLHF
TRBJ2-1 | TRBV7-3 | . | once | TGTGCCAGCAGCACCCGGCCCGACGGGACTGAGCAGTTCTTC | CASSTRPDGTEQFF
TRBJ2-7 | TRBV4-2 | . | once | TGTGCCAGCAGCCAAGATCTGTCGGGGTTTCCCTACGAGCAGTACTTC | CASSQDLSGFPYEQYF
TRBJ1-2 | TRBV6-5 | . | few | TGTGCCAGCAGTTACAGGTCGGGACACAACGGCTACACCTTC | CASSYRSGHNGYTF
TRBJ1-1 | TRBV10-3 | . | . | TGTGCCATCAGTGAGTCAGGGGCAGGGGATATTATTAACACTGAAGCTTTCTTT | CAISESGAGDIINTEAFF